This section outlines one T cell receptor beta chain sequence together with its context. Germline V CDR1 and CDR2: LNHDA, SQIVND (reference sequence). The CDR3 loop spans 13 amino acids. The junction had 13 bases not matched to a gene; V was cut back by 6 bases and J by 14 bases. These data are taken from a study of blood T cell repertoires in COVID-19. Across the whole study: There were acute and convalescent COVID-19 samples, and they came from the United States, Italy and Spain. PBMCs, B-cell-depleted T cells, or T cells provided the cDNA or gDNA that made up the material.

Original handling: The assay estimated nucleated cells by amplifying reference gene primers. The table came from immunoSEQ multiplex PCR; TCRdb's copy has only in-frame clones and leaves some out. V, J and clone size derive from that table, while D and trimming were established from the DNA sequence. The sample contains approximately 210,000 clones, around 91% of which appear only once. This TCR derives from a woman aged 40 to 50 with acute or convalescent COVID-19. Source material: peripheral blood. This chain connects TRBV19 to TRBJ1-1, with 9 positions matching TRBD1. CDR3 region: CASSPTGQGNRFF. The CDR3 nucleotides are TGTGCCAGTAGCCCCACGGGACAGGGAAACCGGTTCTTT. The entire variable domain, with the rest obtained from reference TRBV19 and TRBJ1-1, is as follows: DGGITQSPKYLFRKEGQNVTLSCEQNLNHDAMYWYRQDPGQGLRLIYYSQIVNDFQKGDIAEGYSVSREKKESFPLTVTSAQKNPTAFYLCASSPTGQGNRFFGQGTRLTVV.